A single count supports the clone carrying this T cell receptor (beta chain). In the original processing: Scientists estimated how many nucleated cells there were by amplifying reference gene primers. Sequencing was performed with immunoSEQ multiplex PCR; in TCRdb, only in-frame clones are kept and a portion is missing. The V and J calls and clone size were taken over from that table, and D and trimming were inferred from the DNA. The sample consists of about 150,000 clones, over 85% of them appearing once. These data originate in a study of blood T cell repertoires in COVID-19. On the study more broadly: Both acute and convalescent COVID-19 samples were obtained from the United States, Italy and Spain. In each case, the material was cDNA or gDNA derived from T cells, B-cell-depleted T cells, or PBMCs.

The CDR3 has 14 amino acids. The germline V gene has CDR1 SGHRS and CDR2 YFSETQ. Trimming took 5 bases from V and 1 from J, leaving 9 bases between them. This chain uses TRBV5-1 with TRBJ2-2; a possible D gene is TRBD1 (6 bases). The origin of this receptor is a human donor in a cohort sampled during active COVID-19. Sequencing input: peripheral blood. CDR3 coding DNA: TGCGCCAGCAGGGAGACAGGGAACACCGGGGAGCTGTTTTTT. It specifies CASRETGNTGELFF.